This entry lists 21 T cell receptor beta chains sequenced from one sample in a study of shared clonotypes between healthy human individuals (dated by TCRdb to about 2020). Libraries came from the immunoSEQ multiplex PCR assay. Drawn from immuneACCESS, this table holds only the in-frame rearrangements with V and J called that TCRdb kept. Clones are partly lost; checked studies trace under half to an unresolved V gene and leave the rest unexplained. This sample is represented by 600,000 to 750,000 clones; 80% to 95% of them were singletons. Roughly 36% of the sample rests with the top ten. Sample: memory CD8+ T cells from PBMCs. The sample's cell subset or site, from its label and the paper: CD45RO+ cells pooled with CCR7-negative TemRA cells. The origin of the receptors is a man younger than 35 in good health. Some clones in this sample may be carry-over from other donors' samples.

This clone was seen at least ten times. V and J are TRBV11-2 and TRBJ1-6, with D maybe TRBD1 (5 bases). The germline V gene encodes CDR1 SGHAT and CDR2 FQNNGV. V was clipped by 2 bases and J by 2 bases, with 13 bases between them. The CDR3 has 17 amino acids. As DNA, the CDR3 is TGTGCCAGCAGCTTAAGGGGAGTGACGGCCTATAATTCACCCCTCCACTTT. Protein product: CASSLRGVTAYNSPLHF.

The genes are TRBV6-5 and TRBJ1-6, with D unresolved. The CDR3 has 13 residues. V was pared by 6 bases and J by 11 bases, with 14 bases between. The V gene's germline CDR1 is MNHEY and CDR2 SVGAGI. The CDR3 region has the DNA TGTGCCAGCAGCCCGATGGGGAGGCCACCCCTCCACTTT. As protein: CASSPMGRPPLHF.

The rearrangement links TRBV11-2 to TRBJ1-1, with D hard to call. V was shortened by 5 bases and J by 0 bases, with 7 bases between the two germline ends. CDR1 and CDR2 from the germline V gene are SGHAT and FQNNGV. The CDR3 runs 13 residues. The CDR3 bases are TGTGCCAGCAGCAATCACGTGAACACTGAAGCTTTCTTT. Its translation is CASSNHVNTEAFF. The full variable domain, completed using reference TRBV11-2 and TRBJ1-1, is EAGVAQSPRYKIIEKRQSVAFWCNPISGHATLYWYQQILGQGPKLLIQFQNNGVVDDSQLPKDRFSAERLKGVDSTLKIQPAKLEDSAVYLCASSNHVNTEAFFGQGTRLTVV.

This clone was picked up many times. The gene calls are TRBV27 and TRBJ1-6; TRBD1 matches 10 bases. Per the germline V gene, CDR1 is MNHEY and CDR2 is SMNVEV (reference sequence). The CDR3 length is 15 residues. The V and J ends lost 6 bases and 7 bases, in that order; junction bases with no gene match: 6. For the CDR3, the DNA is TGTGCCAGCAGAACGACAGGGGGCTTCAATTCACCCCTCCACTTT. It specifies CASRTTGGFNSPLHF.

CDR3 DNA sequence: TGTGCCAGCAGTGGTTCTTCGGGGGACAGGATCACAGATACGCAGTATTTT. This translates into CASSGSSGDRITDTQYF. The rearrangement joins TRBV2 to TRBJ2-3; 8 positions agree with TRBD1. Looked up from germline, CDR1 is SNHLY and CDR2 is FYNNEI. The J segment lost 2 bases and the V segment lost 4 bases, leaving 11 bases of the junction unmatched. The CDR3 totals 17 residues.

CDR3 sequence: CASSVFGGQDTQYF. As DNA, the CDR3 is TGTGCCAGCAGCGTATTTGGGGGCCAGGATACGCAGTATTTT. V and J are TRBV9 and TRBJ2-3; D may be TRBD1 (6 bases). V lost 1 base and J lost 6, with 12 bases in between. The CDR3 runs 14 residues. CDR1 SGDLS and CDR2 YYNGEE come from the germline V gene.

This chain uses TRBV5-5 with TRBJ2-7; TRBD1 matches 7 bases. The CDR3 totals 16 residues. V lost 7 bases and J lost 2; bases outside the gene matches: 15. Germline V CDR1 and CDR2: SGHKS, YYEKEE (reference sequence). In nucleotides, the CDR3 is TGTGCCAGCGGAACTTCTTACCGGGACAGACCCTACGAGCAGTACTTC. It yields the protein CASGTSYRDRPYEQYF.

The CDR3 region has the DNA TGTGCCAGCAGCTTGGTTGCTAGCGGGATCCACGAGCAGTACTTC. Translation: CASSLVASGIHEQYF. The chain is built from TRBV5-4 and TRBJ2-7; TRBD2 aligns across 9 bases. CDR1 is SGHNT, CDR2 YYREEE, per germline (reference sequence). Germline trimming cut 0 bases from V and 5 bases from J; bases unmatched to any gene: 6. The CDR3 runs to 15 residues.

The chain combines TRBV19 with TRBJ1-1; D remains unclear. Germline CDR1 is LNHDA and CDR2 is SQIVND (reference sequence). The CDR3 spans 15 residues. V dropped 2 bases and J dropped 2 bases, with 12 bases sitting between them. This CDR3 is CASSILDGPNTEAFF. CDR3 nucleotide sequence: TGTGCCAGTAGTATACTTGACGGACCAAACACTGAAGCTTTCTTT. Full variable domain (rest looked up from reference TRBV19 and TRBJ1-1): DGGITQSPKYLFRKEGQNVTLSCEQNLNHDAMYWYRQDPGQGLRLIYYSQIVNDFQKGDIAEGYSVSREKKESFPLTVTSAQKNPTAFYLCASSILDGPNTEAFFGQGTRLTVV.

The CDR3 DNA reads as TGTGCCAGCTCACAGCCCGGACAGCCTGAAGCTTTCTTT. Translation gives CASSQPGQPEAFF. The chain is built from TRBV18 and TRBJ1-1, with a tentative D call TRBD1 (6 bases). CDR1 KGHSH and CDR2 LQKENI come from the germline V gene. The CDR3 consists of 13 residues. V lost 4 bases, J lost 6 bases, and 12 bases lay in between.

The V gene is TRBV29-1, the J gene TRBJ2-7, with D possibly TRBD2 on 5 matching bases. The ends were cut back, 3 bases at V and 7 bases at J, with 13 bases in the middle. This CDR3 is 12 amino acids long. Germline assignment: CDR1 SQVTM and CDR2 ANQGSEA. CDR3 region: CSVDSLRGEQYF. Here the CDR3 DNA reads TGCAGCGTTGATAGCCTACGAGGGGAGCAGTACTTC.

This chain connects TRBV19 to TRBJ1-5; the D gene is possibly TRBD1 (5 bases). This CDR3 contains 15 residues. V was trimmed by 0 bases and J by 5 bases, leaving 11 bases between them. The V gene's germline CDR1 is LNHDA and CDR2 SQIVND (reference sequence). CDR3: CASSIDGTDYQPQHF. The DNA for the CDR3 is TGTGCCAGTAGTATAGACGGGACGGACTATCAGCCCCAGCATTTT.

The CDR3 is CASSSTGVYSNQPQHF. The CDR3 DNA is TGTGCCAGTAGCTCTACAGGGGTCTATAGCAATCAGCCCCAGCATTTT. The chain has TRBV19 and TRBJ1-5; 7 bases match TRBD1. The J segment lost 0 bases and the V segment lost 6 bases, leaving 8 bases of the junction unmatched. CDR3 size: 16 residues. CDR1 LNHDA and CDR2 SQIVND come from the germline V gene (reference sequence).

The chain has TRBV6-4 and TRBJ2-2; no definite D call. The CDR3 has 13 residues. V was shortened by 4 bases and J by 4 bases, with 7 bases between the two germline ends. Per the germline V gene, CDR1 is MRHNA and CDR2 is SNTAGT. The CDR3 nucleotides read TGTGCCAGCAGTGTGGAAGGCACCGGGGAGCTGTTTTTT. Translating it yields CASSVEGTGELFF.

This clone was recorded once. The V call is TRBV19, the J call TRBJ2-1; D might be TRBD2 (5 bases). Germline V gene lookup returns CDR1 LNHDA and CDR2 SQIVND (reference sequence). The CDR3 covers 16 residues. Trimming cost V 0 bases and J 0 bases, with 9 bases left between them. The CDR3 is CASSIDGRGSYNEQFF. In DNA, the CDR3 is TGTGCCAGTAGTATAGATGGACGGGGCTCCTACAATGAGCAGTTCTTC.

The rearrangement joins TRBV19 to TRBJ1-5; D is ambiguous. Looked up from germline, CDR1 is LNHDA and CDR2 is SQIVND (reference sequence). The CDR3 is made up of 15 amino acids. V lost 4 bases and J 0 bases, leaving 10 bases between the germline ends. The CDR3 loop is CASSTASYSNQPQHF. The CDR3 region has the DNA TGTGCCAGTAGTACAGCCTCTTATAGCAATCAGCCCCAGCATTTT.

J is TRBJ2-2 and V is TRBV28; D not resolved. Trimming removed 9 bases at V and 6 bases at J, with 11 bases between. This CDR3 contains 12 residues. CDR1 is MDHEN and CDR2 is SYDVKM in the germline V gene. The CDR3 region is CARGYAPGELFF. For the CDR3, the DNA is TGTGCCAGAGGGTATGCCCCCGGGGAGCTGTTTTTT.

The chain joins TRBV6-1 to TRBJ2-6; maybe TRBD1 (6 bases). CDR1 is MNHNS and CDR2 is SASEGT in the germline V gene. With 4 bases removed from V and 1 base from J, the gap between germline ends came to 8 bases. CDR3 length: 15 residues. The CDR3 is CASSVGQSGANVLTF. CDR3 bases: TGTGCCAGCAGTGTCGGACAGTCTGGGGCCAACGTCCTGACTTTC.

The chain employs TRBV11-2 and TRBJ2-2, with D perhaps matching TRBD1 (6 bases). Germline CDR1 reads SGHAT; CDR2 reads FQNNGV. This CDR3 is built from 17 residues. The V gene lost 5 bases and the J gene lost 4 bases, with 20 bases spanning the gap. The CDR3 DNA reads TGTGCCAGCAGCGGTCGTCCCGGGACATCCTTCACCGGGGAGCTGTTTTTT. It yields the protein CASSGRPGTSFTGELFF.

This clone occurred a few times. The CDR3 here is CASSLGGDIGELFF. CDR3 DNA: TGCGCCAGCAGCTTAGGAGGGGATATCGGGGAGCTGTTTTTT. This chain uses TRBV5-1 with TRBJ2-2; a weak D match, TRBD2 (6 bases). This CDR3 region has 14 residues. The V gene lost 2 bases and the J gene lost 7 bases, with 12 bases spanning the gap. Germline CDR1 is SGHRS and CDR2 is YFSETQ.

On this clone itself: Within the sample, other DNA sequences also encode this same CDR3. CDR3 sequence: CASSLLGQPQHF. CDR3 bases: TGTGCCAGCAGTTTATTGGGTCAGCCCCAGCATTTT. This chain uses TRBV27 with TRBJ1-5; D is unclear. The CDR3 is 12 amino acids. With 1 base removed from V and 6 bases from J, the gap between germline ends came to 4 bases. Per germline, CDR1 MNHEY and CDR2 SMNVEV (reference sequence).